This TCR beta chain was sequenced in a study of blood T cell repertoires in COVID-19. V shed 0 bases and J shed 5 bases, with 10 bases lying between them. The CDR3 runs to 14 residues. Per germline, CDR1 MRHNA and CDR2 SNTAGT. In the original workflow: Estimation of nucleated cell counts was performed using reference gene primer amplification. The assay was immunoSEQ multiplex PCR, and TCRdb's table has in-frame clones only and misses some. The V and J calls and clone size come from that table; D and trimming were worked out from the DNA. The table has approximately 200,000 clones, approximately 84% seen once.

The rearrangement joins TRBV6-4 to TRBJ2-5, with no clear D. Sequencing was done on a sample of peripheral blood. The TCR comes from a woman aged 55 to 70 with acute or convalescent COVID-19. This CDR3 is CASSDSIVLETQYF. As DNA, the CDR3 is TGTGCCAGCAGTGACTCGATAGTACTTGAGACCCAGTACTTC.